This TCR beta chain originates from a study of blood T cell repertoires in COVID-19. Whole-study context: Samples of COVID-19 (acute and convalescent) were obtained from the United States, Italy and Spain.

Germline assignment: CDR1 SSHAT and CDR2 FNYEAQ (reference sequence). The CDR3 is 15 residues long. Details on this clone: An end of the junction does not agree with germline; a read error may underlie this.

Authors' analysis steps: For nucleated cells, counts were estimated from reference gene primer amplification. Some clones are missing from TCRdb's copy, which holds only in-frame ones; the method was immunoSEQ multiplex PCR. The V and J calls and clone size come from that table; D and trimming were worked out from the DNA. Counted here are fewer than 60,000 clones, about 84% occurring once; the ten biggest clones make up about 22%. This TCR was sampled from a woman of 80 years or more with acute or convalescent COVID-19. Material: peripheral blood. The chain links TRBV7-7 to TRBJ2-7, with D perhaps matching TRBD2 (5 bases). The CDR3 reads CASSLGPGGSYEQYF. The DNA for the CDR3 is TGTGCTAGCAGCTTAGGCCCCGGAGGCTCCTACGAGCAGTACTTC.